This TCR beta chain was obtained from a study of blood T cells in healthy people across ages. This CDR3 spans 15 amino acids. A J-beta primer mix and a sample-barcoded 5' primer were used in a second PCR of about 7 to 12 cycles. One entry per CDR3 protein results from TCRdb running MiXCR on the 5' RACE reads. The repertoire holds some 560,000 distinct CDR3 sequences, with roughly a quarter as singletons. These data were also filed under a second study, of T cells of mothers and their children.

The J gene is TRBJ2-5, the V gene TRBV12-3 or TRBV12-4; D unclear. The end of the DNA aligns better with TRBJ2-7, so the J call may be wrong. This TCR came from a boy between 2 and 10 years old in good health. The sequenced sample was blood. For the CDR3, the DNA is TGTGCCAGCAGTTCCCACCTGGGGTTCTTCTACGAGCAGTACTTC. It translates to CASSSHLGFFYEQYF.